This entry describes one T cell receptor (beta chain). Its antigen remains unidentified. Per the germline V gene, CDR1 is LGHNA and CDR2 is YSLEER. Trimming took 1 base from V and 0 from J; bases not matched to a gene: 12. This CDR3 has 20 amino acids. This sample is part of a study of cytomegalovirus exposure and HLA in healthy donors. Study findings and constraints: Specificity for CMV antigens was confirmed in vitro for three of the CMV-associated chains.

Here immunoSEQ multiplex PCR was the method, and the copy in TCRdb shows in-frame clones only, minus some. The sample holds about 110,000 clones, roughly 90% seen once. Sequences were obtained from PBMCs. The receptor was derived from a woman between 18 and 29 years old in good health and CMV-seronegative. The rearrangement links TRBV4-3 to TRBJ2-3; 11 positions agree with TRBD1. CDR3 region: CASSQGGGDRGFRSTDTQYF. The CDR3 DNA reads TGCGCCAGCAGCCAAGGGGGAGGGGACAGGGGGTTTCGAAGCACAGATACGCAGTATTTT.